This TCR beta chain was obtained from a study of long-term antiretroviral therapy in people with HIV. Trimming cost V 2 bases and J 8 bases; bases outside gene matches: 8. CDR1 and CDR2 (germline): SNHLY, FYNNEI. The CDR3 spans 14 residues. This clone came up a few times. An immunoSEQ assay, version v3.0, was performed at survey level. Profiled with immunoSEQ multiplex PCR; TCRdb holds only in-frame clones, not every one. This sample has 15,000 to 20,000 clones; approximately 78% occur once, and the top ten carry roughly 7.5%. The sequencing here drew on unsorted PBMCs, taken at the start of antiretroviral therapy, before treatment. The sequence came from a woman aged 40 to 49 with HIV. This chain joins TRBV2 and TRBJ1-1, with TRBD1 identical over 7 bases. Here the CDR3 reads CASSEPPTGSEAFF. The CDR3 bases are TGTGCCAGCAGTGAACCCCCGACAGGGTCCGAAGCTTTCTTT.